Described below is a single T cell receptor beta chain sequence and its context. What it recognizes is unknown. This record belongs to a study of T cell responses to AZD1222 COVID-19 vaccine. Sequencing used immunoSEQ multiplex PCR; TCRdb keeps in-frame clones, though not all of them. Here the sample spans around 120,000 clones, about 90% being singletons. The germline V gene has CDR1 SGHRS and CDR2 YFSETQ. The CDR3 consists of 15 residues. V lost 0 bases, J lost 3 bases, and 10 bases lay in between. General study findings and limits: Spike was spanned by vaccine-associated CD4 TCRs, with dominance at 160-218 and 743-854.

Specimen: peripheral blood, collected on day 0 of AZD1222 vaccination. The chain employs TRBV5-1 and TRBJ2-1; D not resolved. The TCR was taken from an adult in good health. CDR3 DNA: TGCGCCAGCAGCTTGGAAGGCGTTGTCTACAATGAGCAGTTCTTC. Its protein product is CASSLEGVVYNEQFF.